What follows describes a single TCR beta chain. What it recognizes is unknown. The data derive from a study of beta chain features in type 1 diabetes. Notes on the study in general: People with Type 1 diabetes carried modestly yet significantly shorter TCRB CDR3s in all four CD4+ subsets. When VDJ junctions were examined, type 1 diabetes patients showed fewer insertions and more deletions. A closer apparent resemblance between naive, central memory and Treg TCRB repertoires was seen in patients than in healthy donors.

Expressed TCRB transcripts were sequenced, since all the RNA that had been isolated was reverse transcribed. Sequenced by immunoSEQ multiplex PCR; TCRdb stores in-frame clones only, minus some. The repertoire holds some 190,000 clones, with 7.8% as singletons. Sorted populations all exceeded 98% purity. Trimming cost V 5 bases and J 5 bases; bases outside gene matches: 3. The CDR3 extends over 13 amino acids. CDR1 and CDR2 (germline): MDHEN, SYDVKM. V gene TRBV28 combines with J gene TRBJ2-7; TRBD2 matches at 10 bases. Source material: central memory CD4+ T cells from blood. This TCR derives from a woman between 35 and 50 years old with type 1 diabetes. CDR3 coding DNA: TGTGCCAGCAGTCTAGCGGGAGTCAACGAGCAGTACTTC. As protein: CASSLAGVNEQYF. The full variable domain, in which reference TRBV28 and TRBJ2-7 provide the parts outside the CDR3, is DVKVTQSSRYLVKRTGEKVFLECVQDMDHENMFWYRQDPGLGLRLIYFSYDVKMKEKGDIPEGYSVSREKKERFSLILESASTNQTSMYLCASSLAGVNEQYFGPGTRLTVT.